Listed here are 15 T cell receptor beta chains from one sample, sequenced in a study of shared clonotypes between healthy human individuals. Generated by immunoSEQ multiplex PCR, the TCRdb table keeps only in-frame clones and is missing some. The sample holds approximately 480,000 clones, over 75% seen once. Sequencing was done on a sample of PBMCs. These receptor sequences come from a woman aged 40-49 years in good health. Some clones in this sample may be carry-over from other donors' samples.

This clone was recorded only once. The gene calls are TRBV9 and TRBJ2-1, with D possibly TRBD1 on 5 matching bases. The CDR3 has 13 residues. The germline V and J ends were trimmed by 4 bases and 2 bases, with 7 bases remaining between them. The germline V gene has CDR1 SGDLS and CDR2 YYNGEE. For the CDR3, the DNA is TGTGCCAGCAGCCAGGACACCTACAATGAGCAGTTCTTC. The encoded protein is CASSQDTYNEQFF.

The chain's CDR3 is CASSSQRHTGELFF. DNA of the CDR3: TGTGCCAGCAGTTCCCAGCGGCACACCGGGGAGCTGTTTTTT. The chain uses TRBV9 and TRBJ2-2, with a tentative D call TRBD2 (5 bases). The CDR3 contains 14 residues. Germline V gene sequence: CDR1 SGDLS, CDR2 YYNGEE. Deletions cut 5 bases from V and 3 bases from J, with 11 bases between.

The gene calls are TRBV27 and TRBJ1-1; D is unresolved. Germline V CDR1 and CDR2: MNHEY, SMNVEV (reference sequence). The CDR3 loop spans 12 amino acids. Trimming shortened V by 6 bases and J by 6 bases, and 11 bases separated the two germline ends. This chain's CDR3 is CASSRNWAEAFF. The CDR3 coding sequence is TGTGCCAGCAGCCGGAACTGGGCTGAAGCTTTCTTT.

The chain couples TRBV2 to TRBJ2-5, with D perhaps TRBD1 or TRBD2 (6 bases each). V shed 1 base and J shed 5 bases, with 14 bases lying between them. The CDR3 totals 15 residues. Per the germline V gene, CDR1 is SNHLY and CDR2 is FYNNEI. The CDR3 region has the DNA TGTGCCAGCAGTGAAGTTAGGGGGGTCTGGGAGACCCAGTACTTC. It translates to CASSEVRGVWETQYF.

The V gene is TRBV7-3, the J gene TRBJ2-1, with 7 positions matching TRBD2. Germline V gene data show CDR1 as SGHTA and CDR2 as FQGTGA. CDR3 size: 16 residues. Trimming removed 2 bases from V and 7 bases from J; junction bases left unmatched: 11. The CDR3 DNA reads as TGTGCCAGCAGCTTATCGGGAGGCGGGGCCTGGAATGAGCAGTTCTTC. Encoded protein: CASSLSGGGAWNEQFF.

As concerns this clone: Given a much more abundant clone one base away, this may be a read error. The rearrangement links TRBV7-8 to TRBJ1-5; tentative D call: TRBD1 (5 bases). V was cut by 2 bases and J by 5 bases, with 7 bases left in between. Germline V lookup: CDR1 SGHVS, CDR2 FQNEAQ. The CDR3 sequence is 13 residues long. CDR3 bases: TGTGCCAGCAGCTTATGGGGGGATCAGCCCCAGCATTTT. Translation gives CASSLWGDQPQHF.

The chain carries TRBV19 and TRBJ2-2; D possibly corresponds to TRBD2 (6 bases). The CDR3 runs to 14 residues. Per the germline V gene, CDR1 is LNHDA and CDR2 is SQIVND (reference sequence). Trimming stripped 7 bases from V and 7 bases from J, with 16 bases between. CDR3 nucleotides: TGTGCCAGTATCCCATCCCAGGGAGGCGGGGAGCTGTTTTTT. This sequence encodes CASIPSQGGGELFF.

The CDR3 here is CASSPMDRADGYTF. CDR3 bases: TGTGCCAGCAGTCCCATGGACAGGGCTGATGGCTACACCTTC. The chain uses TRBV28 and TRBJ1-2, with 8 nucleotides matching TRBD1. The CDR3 covers 14 residues. The V and J ends lost 5 bases and 6 bases, in that order; junction bases with no gene match: 8. In germline, CDR1 is MDHEN, CDR2 SYDVKM.

The V call is TRBV5-1, the J call TRBJ2-1; 13 nucleotides match TRBD2. CDR1 is SGHRS, CDR2 YFSETQ, per germline. V lost 7 bases, J lost 6 bases, and 1 base stayed unmatched. CDR3 length equals 13 residues. The CDR3 coding sequence is TGCGCCAGCGGACTAGCGGGAGTCAATGAGCAGTTCTTC. This codes for CASGLAGVNEQFF.

V gene TRBV30 combines with J gene TRBJ2-5; TRBD2 agrees at 7 bases. The J call is in doubt because the DNA end fits TRBJ2-7 better. Looked up from germline, CDR1 is GTSNPN and CDR2 is SVGIG (reference sequence). The CDR3 is made up of 14 amino acids. This chain's CDR3 is CAWSFTGGSYEQYF. Written as DNA, the CDR3 is TGTGCCTGGAGTTTTACGGGAGGTTCCTACGAGCAGTACTTC.

The V and J genes are TRBV7-2 and TRBJ1-1; no clear D. V lost 5 bases and J lost 3, with 13 bases in between. Germline V gives CDR1 SGHTA, CDR2 FQGNSA. The CDR3 consists of 14 residues. This chain's CDR3 is CASSLVMGYTEAFF. DNA of the CDR3: TGTGCCAGCAGCCTAGTGATGGGTTACACTGAAGCTTTCTTT.

This chain connects TRBV5-1 to TRBJ2-5, with 9 bases matching TRBD1. Germline CDR1 is SGHRS and CDR2 is YFSETQ. J lost 0 bases, V lost 4 bases, and 7 bases had no gene match. The CDR3 extends over 16 amino acids. The CDR3 loop is CASSSGTGTYQETQYF. CDR3 nucleotides: TGCGCCAGCAGCAGCGGGACAGGGACGTACCAAGAGACCCAGTACTTC.

The rearrangement joins TRBV11-2 to TRBJ2-3; no firm D call. The V and J ends lost 7 bases and 2 bases respectively, with 13 bases between them. CDR3 length: 14 residues. Germline assignment: CDR1 SGHAT and CDR2 FQNNGV. CDR3 sequence: CASTPIRSTDTQYF. DNA for the CDR3: TGTGCCAGCACCCCGATTAGGTCCACAGATACGCAGTATTTT.

The V call is TRBV9, the J call TRBJ2-1, with 11 bases identical to TRBD2. The CDR3 contains 16 residues. Germline trimming cut 0 bases from V and 7 bases from J; bases unmatched to any gene: 6. Germline assignment: CDR1 SGDLS and CDR2 YYNGEE. This chain's CDR3 is CASSVVPTSGRNEQFF. The CDR3 DNA reads TGTGCCAGCAGCGTAGTGCCCACTAGCGGGAGAAATGAGCAGTTCTTC. The variable domain in full, with the rest retrieved from reference TRBV9 and TRBJ2-1, is DSGVTQTPKHLITATGQRVTLRCSPRSGDLSVYWYQQSLDQGLQFLIQYYNGEERAKGNILERFSAQQFPDLHSELNLSSLELGDSALYFCASSVVPTSGRNEQFFGPGTRLTVL.

In its sample, this clone was seen once. This chain links TRBV11-3 with TRBJ2-5, with 8 bases matching TRBD1. The J call may be in error: the DNA end matches TRBJ2-7 better. The length of the CDR3 is 14 residues. The germline V gene encodes CDR1 SGHNT and CDR2 YENEEA. In DNA form, the CDR3 reads TGTGCCAGCAGCTTGGGGGACAGGTCCTACGAGCAGTACTTC. Its translation is CASSLGDRSYEQYF.